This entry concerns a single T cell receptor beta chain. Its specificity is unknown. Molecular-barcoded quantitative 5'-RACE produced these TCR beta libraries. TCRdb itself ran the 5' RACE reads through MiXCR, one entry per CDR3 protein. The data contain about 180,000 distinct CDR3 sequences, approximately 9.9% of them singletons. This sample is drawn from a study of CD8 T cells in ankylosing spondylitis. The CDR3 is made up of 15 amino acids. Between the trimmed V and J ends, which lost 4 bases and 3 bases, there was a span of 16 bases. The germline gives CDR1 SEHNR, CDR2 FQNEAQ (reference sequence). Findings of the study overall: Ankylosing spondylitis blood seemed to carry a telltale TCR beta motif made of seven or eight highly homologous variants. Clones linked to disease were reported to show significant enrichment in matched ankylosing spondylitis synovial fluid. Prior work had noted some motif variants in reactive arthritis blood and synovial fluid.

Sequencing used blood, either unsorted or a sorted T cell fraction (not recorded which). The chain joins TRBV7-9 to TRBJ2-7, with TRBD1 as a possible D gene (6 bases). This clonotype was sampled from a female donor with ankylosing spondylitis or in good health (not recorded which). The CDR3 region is CASSSDMLTGYEQYF. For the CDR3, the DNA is TGTGCCAGCAGCTCAGACATGTTGACAGGCTACGAGCAGTACTTC.